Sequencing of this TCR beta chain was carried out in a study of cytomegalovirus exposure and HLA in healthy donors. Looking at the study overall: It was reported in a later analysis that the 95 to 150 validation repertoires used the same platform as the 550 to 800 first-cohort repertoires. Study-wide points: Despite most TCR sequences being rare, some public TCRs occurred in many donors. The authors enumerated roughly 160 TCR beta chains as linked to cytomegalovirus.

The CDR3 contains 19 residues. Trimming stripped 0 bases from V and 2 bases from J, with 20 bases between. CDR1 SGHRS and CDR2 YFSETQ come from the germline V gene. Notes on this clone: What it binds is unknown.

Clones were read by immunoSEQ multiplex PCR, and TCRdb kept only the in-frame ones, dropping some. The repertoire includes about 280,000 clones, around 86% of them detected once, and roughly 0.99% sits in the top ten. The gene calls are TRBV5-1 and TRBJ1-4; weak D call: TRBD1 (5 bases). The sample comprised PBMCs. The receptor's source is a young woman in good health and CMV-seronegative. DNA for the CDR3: TGCGCCAGCAGCTTGGTTGGTCAGGGCGGAGGAGGGACTAATGAAAAACTGTTTTTT. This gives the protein CASSLVGQGGGGTNEKLFF.